The present T cell receptor (beta chain) was sequenced within a study of OX40 agonist ivuxolimab in advanced cancers. General study results and limits: What antigens the expanded peripheral T cells recognized was never established. In a subset of nonresponders, normalized T-cell clonal expansion was also low. There was clonal expansion of CD4+ and CD8+ blood T cells by week 6 at 0.1 to 3.0 mg/kg.

V lost 4 bases, J lost 0 bases, and 10 bases lay in between. This CDR3 is built from 14 residues. Looked up from germline, CDR1 is SGHRS and CDR2 is YFSETQ. Measured with immunoSEQ multiplex PCR; TCRdb has only the in-frame clones, and not every one. Here the sample spans about 130,000 clones, just over 90% being singletons. As regards this clone: Its antigen is unidentified.

The gene calls are TRBV5-1 and TRBJ1-2; tentative D call: TRBD1 (5 bases). Source: CD4+ or CD8+ T cells sorted from blood, taken in a trial of the OX40 agonist ivuxolimab. This clonotype was sampled from an adult with an advanced solid tumor such as melanoma, head and neck, liver or kidney cancer. The CDR3 DNA is TGCGCCAGCAGCACTGGACAAACTAACTATGGCTACACCTTC. Translation: CASSTGQTNYGYTF.